The 10 T cell receptor beta chains below all came from one sample that was sequenced in a study of blood T cell repertoires in COVID-19. Measured with immunoSEQ multiplex PCR; TCRdb has only the in-frame clones, and not every one. The table has around 140,000 clones, about nine tenths seen once. Sequencing used peripheral blood. The receptor set was obtained from a man between 45 and 60 years old with active COVID-19.

This clone was seen a few times. The V gene is TRBV19, the J gene TRBJ1-3, with 8 bases aligning to TRBD1. The germline V gene encodes CDR1 LNHDA and CDR2 SQIVND (reference sequence). This CDR3 is 16 amino acids long. Trimming at V came to 3 bases and at J to 5 bases, leaving 9 bases not matched to a gene. The CDR3 sequence is CASSMILQGGRNTIYF. CDR3 nucleotide sequence: TGTGCCAGTAGTATGATACTACAGGGGGGACGAAACACCATATATTTT.

The chain uses TRBV4-1 and TRBJ2-3; D call uncertain. The V gene's germline CDR1 is MGHRA and CDR2 YSYEKL. V lost 0 bases to trimming and J lost 2 bases, with 6 bases between them. This CDR3 is 14 amino acids long. DNA for the CDR3: TGCGCCAGCAGCCAAGATGGCCACACAGATACGCAGTATTTT. Translated: CASSQDGHTDTQYF.

The chain couples TRBV25-1 to TRBJ1-6, with a weak D call TRBD1 (5 bases). Per the germline V gene, CDR1 is MGHDK and CDR2 is SYGVNS. Trimming left V 2 bases short and J 11 bases short, with 10 bases between. The CDR3 runs 13 residues. In DNA, the CDR3 is TGTGCCAGCAGTGAACGAGAAGGGGCACCCCTCCACTTT. Encoded protein: CASSEREGAPLHF.

The rearrangement uses TRBV6-4 and TRBJ1-6; 8 bases match TRBD1. Germline CDR1 and CDR2: MRHNA and SNTAGT. The V gene end was trimmed by 5 bases and the J gene end by 5 bases; junction bases not matched to a gene: 2. The CDR3 has 14 residues. CDR3 residues: CASSSTGDNSPLHF. The CDR3 DNA is TGTGCCAGCAGTTCGACAGGGGATAATTCACCCCTCCACTTT.

This chain connects TRBV21-1 to TRBJ2-1; the table's D call of TRBD2 was not tested on the DNA. TRBV21-1 counts as a pseudogene. This CDR3 comprises 14 residues. The CDR3 nucleotides are TGTGCCGCGTACGGGGGGGGACCTGGGGATGAGCAGTTCTTC. The encoded protein is CAAYGGGPGDEQFF.

V usage is TRBV12-3 or TRBV12-4 and J usage is TRBJ2-2; D possibly corresponds to TRBD1 (6 bases). Trimming stripped 8 bases from V and 1 base from J, with 8 bases between. CDR3 length: 13 amino acids. The CDR3 region has the DNA TGTGCCAGCCAGACAGGGAACACCGGGGAGCTGTTTTTT. It specifies CASQTGNTGELFF.

The V gene is TRBV5-1, the J gene TRBJ2-5; tentative D call: TRBD1 (6 bases). The CDR3 extends over 12 amino acids. V was trimmed by 0 bases and J by 6 bases, leaving 6 bases between them. In germline, CDR1 is SGHRS, CDR2 YFSETQ. The CDR3, as DNA: TGCGCCAGCAGCTTGGGGGGGCAGACCCAGTACTTC. This gives the protein CASSLGGQTQYF.

V usage is TRBV5-5 and J usage is TRBJ1-3; D may be TRBD1 (6 bases). The CDR3 has 14 amino acids. V shed 5 bases and J shed 2 bases, with 11 bases lying between them. Looked up from germline, CDR1 is SGHKS and CDR2 is YYEKEE (reference sequence). The CDR3 DNA follows: TGTGCCAGCAGTCCTACAGGGACTGGAAACACCATATATTTT. It codes for CASSPTGTGNTIYF.

V gene TRBV29-1 combines with J gene TRBJ2-1; D is perhaps TRBD1 (6 bases). The CDR3 has 13 residues. Trimming removed 3 bases from V and 6 bases from J, with 12 bases in between. Germline V gene data show CDR1 as SQVTM and CDR2 as ANQGSEA. This CDR3 reads CSVENTGTNEQFF. The CDR3 coding sequence is TGCAGCGTTGAGAACACAGGGACCAATGAGCAGTTCTTC.

The CDR3: CASSSQVNSGYNEQFF. In DNA form, the CDR3 reads TGTGCCAGCAGCTCCCAGGTTAATAGCGGTTACAATGAGCAGTTCTTC. The gene calls are TRBV9 and TRBJ2-1; D perhaps matches TRBD2 (6 bases). Germline CDR1 is SGDLS and CDR2 is YYNGEE. Trimming left V 4 bases short and J 4 bases short, with 18 bases between. There are 16 residues in the CDR3.